This note documents a single T cell receptor beta chain sequence. What it recognizes is unknown. The data were obtained in a study of cytomegalovirus exposure and HLA in healthy donors. Study observations and caveats: Association of 16,951 TCR beta sequences with HLA alleles was found at 0.05 false discovery rate in a later analysis. Immune exposure was documented only through CMV serostatus.

The PCR employed 60 Vbeta primers together with 13 Jbeta primers. Profiled with immunoSEQ multiplex PCR; TCRdb holds only in-frame clones, not every one. The sample carries 200,000 to 250,000 clones, around 80% recorded once. Despite likely unrecorded immune exposures, the donors were nominally healthy at the time of sampling. V was cut by 8 bases and J by 13 bases, with 21 bases left in between. The CDR3 has 13 residues. Germline values: CDR1 MNHNS, CDR2 SASEGT. The clonotype comes from a woman aged 55 to 70 in good health and CMV-seropositive. The chain carries TRBV6-1 and TRBJ2-1; TRBD1 is a possible D gene (6 bases). Sequencing was performed on PBMCs. CDR3 loop: CASAVEAGTRQFF. Written as DNA, the CDR3 is TGTGCCAGCGCTGTAGAGGCAGGGACACGACAGTTCTTC.